A single sample is the source of the 27 T cell receptor beta chains below, sequenced in a study of T cell responses to AZD1222 COVID-19 vaccine. Data came from immunoSEQ multiplex PCR; TCRdb stores just in-frame clones and leaves some out. The sample lists over 150,000 clones; roughly 90% were seen once. Source: peripheral blood, taken on day 0 of AZD1222 vaccination. The receptors shown here come from an adult in good health.

The chain has TRBV7-2 and TRBJ1-5; D gene unclear. V gave up 4 bases and J gave up 3 bases, with 10 bases separating them. Germline CDR1 and CDR2: SGHTA and FQGNSA. The CDR3 spans 14 residues. CDR3 DNA: TGTGCCAGCAGCTCCACAGTTCTCAATCAGCCCCAGCATTTT. This sequence encodes CASSSTVLNQPQHF.

This clone was seen only once. This chain connects TRBV6-5 to TRBJ2-2, with 8 bases matching TRBD2. This CDR3 is built from 15 residues. Germline V gives CDR1 MNHEY, CDR2 SVGAGI. V shed 11 bases and J 4 bases; nucleotides not matched to a gene: 12. CDR3 coding DNA: TGTGCCTCCCGGGGGGGGAACGGGGTCACCGGGGAGCTGTTTTTT. Protein: CASRGGNGVTGELFF.

V is TRBV29-1 and J is TRBJ2-2; D is ambiguous. Germline CDR1 is SQVTM and CDR2 is ANQGSEA. CDR3 length: 13 amino acids. Between the trimmed V and J ends, which lost 0 bases and 6 bases, there was a span of 8 bases. The CDR3, as DNA: TGCAGCGTTGAAGATCATCTCCCCGGGGAGCTGTTTTTT. Its protein is CSVEDHLPGELFF.

The V call is TRBV30, the J call TRBJ1-6, with 10 bases identical to TRBD1. CDR1 is GTSNPN, CDR2 SVGIG, per germline (reference sequence). CDR3 size: 13 residues. J gave up 10 bases and V 8 bases, and 8 bases lay outside the gene matches. CDR3 amino acids: CASEDRGNSPLHF. CDR3 sequence (DNA): TGTGCCAGCGAGGACAGGGGGAACTCACCCCTCCACTTT.

The chain joins TRBV6-2 or TRBV6-3 to TRBJ1-2; the D is unclear. The length of the CDR3 is 12 residues. Germline V CDR1 and CDR2: MNHEY, SVGEGT. Trimming stripped 5 bases from V and 4 bases from J, with 8 bases between. CDR3 sequence reads: CASSILSYGYTF. CDR3 bases: TGTGCCAGCAGTATACTTAGCTATGGCTACACCTTC.

The chain has TRBV12-5 and TRBJ2-1, with 10 bases identical to TRBD1. Trimming at V came to 5 bases and at J to 0 bases, leaving 25 bases not matched to a gene. CDR1 and CDR2 (germline): LGHNT, FRNRAP. This CDR3 has 23 residues. CDR3 residues: CASGRDRGLLAGIPAGSYNEQFF. Here the CDR3 DNA reads TGTGCTAGTGGTCGGGACAGGGGCCTCCTAGCGGGCATCCCCGCGGGCTCCTACAATGAGCAGTTCTTC. Supplemented by reference TRBV12-5 and TRBJ2-1, the full variable domain reads DARVTQTPRHKVTEMGQEVTMRCQPILGHNTVFWYRQTMMQGLELLAYFRNRAPLDDSGMPKDRFSAEMPDATLATLKIQPSEPRDSAVYFCASGRDRGLLAGIPAGSYNEQFFGPGTRLTVL.

The CDR3 coding sequence is TGTGCCGTCGGGGCATCTGGGACAGGGACCCCCAATGAGCAGTTCTTC. It encodes CAVGASGTGTPNEQFF. The J gene is TRBJ2-1, the V gene TRBV24-1; TRBD1 matches at 9 bases. The CDR3 has 16 residues. Germline lookup yields CDR1 KGHDR and CDR2 SFDVKD. After removal of 12 bases from V and 6 bases from J, the junction contained 17 bases not matched to a gene.

The CDR3 here is CASSQDETGGNGYGYTF. The DNA of the CDR3 is TGTGCCAGCAGCCAAGATGAGACAGGGGGCAACGGCTATGGCTACACCTTC. The rearrangement links TRBV3-1 (or the pseudogene TRBV3-2) to TRBJ1-2; 10 bases map to TRBD1. Germline V gene data show CDR1 as LGHDT and CDR2 as YNNKEL (reference sequence). The V and J ends lost 0 bases and 4 bases, in that order; junction bases with no gene match: 8. The CDR3 length is 17 residues.

The rearrangement uses TRBV19 and TRBJ1-3, with TRBD1 as a possible D gene (5 bases). This CDR3 is 16 amino acids long. Germline V gives CDR1 LNHDA, CDR2 SQIVND (reference sequence). Trimming took 10 bases from V and 4 from J, leaving 23 bases between them. DNA for the CDR3: TGTGCCACCCGGGGGAGACAATCACCAGCGGGAAACACCATATATTTT. It encodes CATRGRQSPAGNTIYF.

V and J are TRBV4-2 and TRBJ1-1, with 10 positions matching TRBD1. V dropped 0 bases and J dropped 1; count of bases not matched to a gene: 8. CDR1 LGHNA and CDR2 YNFKEQ come from the germline V gene. This CDR3 has 18 residues. Written as DNA, the CDR3 is TGTGCCAGCAGCCAAGAAATCTCGAGGACAGGGGGGAACACTGAAGCTTTCTTT. Protein product: CASSQEISRTGGNTEAFF.

In its sample, this clone was seen once. The rearrangement uses TRBV4-3 and TRBJ1-1; 8 bases are a match to TRBD1. CDR1 LGHNA and CDR2 YSLEER come from the germline V gene. V was clipped by 4 bases and J by 6 bases; unmatched bases: 19. The CDR3 contains 18 residues. Here the CDR3 DNA reads TGCGCCAGCAGCCCCGCCCCCTGGGACAGGCCTACCGGGGCTGAAGCTTTCTTT. Amino acid sequence: CASSPAPWDRPTGAEAFF.

With regard to this clone: Other DNA sequences of this sample code for an identical CDR3. The chain uses TRBV11-2 and TRBJ2-7; D possibly corresponds to TRBD1 (6 bases). Germline CDR1 SGHAT, CDR2 FQNNGV. Trimming removed 4 bases from V and 3 bases from J, with 7 bases in between. The length of the CDR3 is 12 residues. Here the CDR3 reads CASSSQGYEQYF. CDR3 DNA sequence: TGTGCCAGCAGCTCACAGGGCTACGAGCAGTACTTC.

V gene TRBV2 combines with J gene TRBJ2-3; D not certain. Germline lookup yields CDR1 SNHLY and CDR2 FYNNEI. V lost 3 bases and J lost 3, with 10 bases in between. The CDR3 contains 14 residues. CDR3 sequence reads: CASSDGPPTDTQYF. The CDR3 DNA follows: TGTGCCAGCAGTGATGGTCCCCCGACAGATACGCAGTATTTT.

The rearrangement links TRBV24-1 to TRBJ2-1; the match to TRBD2 covers 11 bases. CDR1 and CDR2 (germline): KGHDR, SFDVKD. The CDR3 runs 19 residues. V lost 9 bases and J lost 2; bases outside the gene matches: 17. The CDR3 spells CATWWRLAGTQYTYNEQFF. In nucleotides, the CDR3 is TGTGCCACCTGGTGGCGACTAGCGGGGACCCAATATACCTACAATGAGCAGTTCTTC.

The chain uses TRBV2 and TRBJ2-7; 9 nucleotides agree with TRBD2. Germline V gene lookup returns CDR1 SNHLY and CDR2 FYNNEI. The V gene end was trimmed by 4 bases and the J gene end by 4 bases; junction bases not matched to a gene: 14. The length of the CDR3 is 17 residues. CDR3 sequence reads: CASSARGSGSKRYEQYF. CDR3 DNA sequence: TGTGCCAGCAGTGCCCGGGGTAGCGGGAGTAAGAGATACGAGCAGTACTTC.

The chain is built from TRBV2 and TRBJ1-1; TRBD1 matches at 11 bases. The CDR3 is made up of 14 amino acids. Germline CDR1 reads SNHLY; CDR2 reads FYNNEI. The junction had 3 bases not matched to a gene; V was cut back by 6 bases and J by 3 bases. In nucleotides, the CDR3 is TGTGCCAGCAGGAGGACAGGGGGCCACACTGAAGCTTTCTTT. Amino acid sequence: CASRRTGGHTEAFF.

CDR3 sequence: CASSLHPGQGETQYF. CDR3 sequence (DNA): TGCGCCAGCAGCTTGCACCCGGGACAGGGAGAGACCCAGTACTTC. The chain recombines TRBV5-1 with TRBJ2-5, with TRBD1 matching over 9 bases. J was trimmed by 4 bases and V by 1 base; bases with no gene match: 5. This CDR3 is 15 amino acids long. Germline V gives CDR1 SGHRS, CDR2 YFSETQ.

This sequence joins TRBV19 and TRBJ2-1; 9 positions agree with TRBD1. Per germline, CDR1 LNHDA and CDR2 SQIVND (reference sequence). J was trimmed by 8 bases and V by 7 bases; bases with no gene match: 9. The CDR3 extends over 14 amino acids. CDR3 sequence: CASTQDRGRDEQFF. The CDR3 bases are TGTGCCAGTACCCAGGACAGGGGTAGGGATGAGCAGTTCTTC.

The gene calls are TRBV6-5 and TRBJ1-2; 8 bases are shared with TRBD1. J gave up 5 bases and V 5 bases, and 7 bases lay outside the gene matches. The length of the CDR3 is 14 residues. Germline loops: CDR1 MNHEY, CDR2 SVGAGI. The CDR3: CASSPGQGRYGYTF. The CDR3 bases are TGTGCCAGCAGTCCCGGACAGGGCAGGTATGGCTACACCTTC.

The chain employs TRBV5-1 and TRBJ1-1; 9 positions agree with TRBD1. V shed 4 bases, J shed 4 bases, and the junction held 5 bases outside the gene matches. The CDR3 is 14 residues long. Germline loops: CDR1 SGHRS, CDR2 YFSETQ. The CDR3 spells CASSTRTGATEAFF. The CDR3 nucleotides are TGCGCCAGCAGCACAAGGACAGGGGCCACTGAAGCTTTCTTT. The full variable domain, in which reference TRBV5-1 and TRBJ1-1 provide the parts outside the CDR3, is KAGVTQTPRYLIKTRGQQVTLSCSPISGHRSVSWYQQTPGQGLQFLFEYFSETQRNKGNFPGRFSGRQFSNSRSEMNVSTLELGDSALYLCASSTRTGATEAFFGQGTRLTVV.

This clone appeared once. V is TRBV12-3 or TRBV12-4 and J is TRBJ1-5; D not certain. The germline V and J ends were trimmed by 5 bases and 6 bases, with 11 bases remaining between them. This CDR3 region has 13 residues. CDR3 sequence (DNA): TGTGCCAGCAGTCGATTATTTCTTCAGCCCCAGCATTTT. Translated: CASSRLFLQPQHF.

This clone showed up just once. The rearrangement links TRBV19 to TRBJ1-4; weak D call: TRBD1 (6 bases). Germline V lookup: CDR1 LNHDA, CDR2 SQIVND (reference sequence). V was clipped by 2 bases and J by 7 bases, with 14 bases between them. This CDR3 is built from 15 residues. The CDR3 loop reads CASSITGTRGEKLFF. CDR3 DNA: TGTGCCAGTAGTATAACAGGGACGAGAGGTGAAAAACTGTTTTTT.

V is TRBV18 and J is TRBJ2-2; TRBD2 aligns across 13 bases. The V segment lost 4 bases and the J segment 6 bases; nucleotides outside the gene matches: 5. Germline lookup yields CDR1 KGHSH and CDR2 LQKENI. The CDR3 covers 16 residues. The CDR3: CASSLTSGRLPGELFF. In DNA form, the CDR3 reads TGTGCCAGCTCACTGACTAGCGGGAGGCTCCCCGGGGAGCTGTTTTTT.

The V and J genes are TRBV19 and TRBJ2-7; the match to TRBD2 covers 10 bases. V lost 7 bases and J lost 7; bases outside the gene matches: 7. Germline lookup yields CDR1 LNHDA and CDR2 SQIVND (reference sequence). This CDR3 region has 13 residues. The CDR3 region is CASTSGGANEQYF. The CDR3 DNA follows: TGTGCCAGTACCAGCGGGGGGGCCAATGAGCAGTACTTC.

The rearrangement links TRBV27 to TRBJ1-5; possibly TRBD1 for D (5 bases). V was cut by 6 bases and J by 0 bases, with 15 bases left in between. The CDR3 is made up of 16 amino acids. Germline loops: CDR1 MNHEY, CDR2 SMNVEV (reference sequence). The CDR3 DNA sequence: TGTGCCAGCAGCGAAATGCTACAGGATAGCAATCAGCCCCAGCATTTT. It codes for CASSEMLQDSNQPQHF.

The table lists this clone with a few counts. In nucleotides, the CDR3 is TGTGCCAGCAGCCCCTCCGGGCCCTCTGGAAACACCATATATTTT. Translation gives CASSPSGPSGNTIYF. V usage is TRBV7-9 and J usage is TRBJ1-3, with D unresolved. The ends were cut back, 5 bases at V and 0 bases at J, with 11 bases in the middle. The CDR3 extends over 15 amino acids. Germline values: CDR1 SEHNR, CDR2 FQNEAQ (reference sequence).

The chain couples TRBV7-9 to TRBJ2-3; D call uncertain. The CDR3 has 16 residues. In germline, CDR1 is SEHNR, CDR2 FQNEAQ (reference sequence). The V and J ends lost 5 bases and 10 bases respectively, with 25 bases between them. As DNA, the CDR3 is TGTGCCAGCAGCAGTGCTTCGGGTCCCGAGGCCCTTTCGCAGTATTTT. It encodes CASSSASGPEALSQYF.